The sequence of this T cell receptor (beta chain) was determined in a study of T cells in Graves' hyperthyroidism and ophthalmopathy. Overall study: At initial diagnosis, before any treatment had begun, peripheral blood was obtained. Study results and limitations: Prediction of ophthalmopathy progression came a median around 7.1 months pre-onset.

With V trimmed by 9 bases and J by 4 bases, 9 bases remained unmatched. The CDR3 length is 15 residues. Germline assignment: CDR1 SNHLY and CDR2 FYNNEI. This clonotype has only a few counts. Its antigen is unknown. Disease duration under 2 months; hyperthyroidism patients were aged 18 to 65. Diagnosis relied on clinical symptoms, serum thyroxine and TRAb, thyroid ultrasound and orbital computed tomography. Amplification of TCR beta CDR3 regions used RNA as the template. Using the HTBI primer set, a first-round RT-PCR was run on the TCR CDR3. TCRdb used MiXCR to reprocess the multiplex PCR reads, holding one entry per CDR3 protein. The sample has more than 550,000 distinct CDR3 sequences; about 19% are singletons.

The chain carries TRBV2 and TRBJ2-1, with TRBD1 matching over 10 bases. Sequences were obtained from blood. The receptor was derived from a woman in her fifties or sixties with Graves' hyperthyroidism that later progressed to Graves' ophthalmopathy. CDR3 residues: CARGIMGQGYNEQFF. The CDR3 DNA reads as TGTGCCAGAGGAATTATGGGACAGGGGTACAATGAGCAGTTCTTC.